Listed below are T cell receptor beta chains from one sample, sequenced in a study of shared clonotypes between healthy human individuals. Generated by immunoSEQ multiplex PCR, the TCRdb table keeps only in-frame clones and is missing some. The repertoire holds approximately 840,000 clones, with 96% as singletons. Input material: naive CD8+ T cells sorted from blood. The source of these receptors is a man aged 30 to 45 in good health. Both conserved end residues are part of each CDR3. A D gene is named only where the DNA matches it firmly. Rows give clone size only sometimes, using once, few, many, or a class for an expanded clone.

TRBJ1-5,.,TRBD1,TRBV14,TGTGCCAGCAGCCATCCCGATGGGCAGGGGGTTCTTCAGCCCCAGCATTTT,CASSHPDGQGVLQPQHF
TRBJ2-7,.,.,TRBV9,TGTGCCAGCAGCGACCAGGGTTACGAGCAGTACTTC,CASSDQGYEQYF
TRBJ2-3,once,TRBD2,TRBV30,TGTGCCTGGCCCTCGGGACTAGCGGGAGGCACAGATACGCAGTATTTT,CAWPSGLAGGTDTQYF
TRBJ1-2,.,.,TRBV14,TGTGCCAGCAGTCAGACGGAACCTAACTATGGCTACACCTTC,CASSQTEPNYGYTF
TRBJ1-5,.,.,TRBV7-9,TGTGCCACCCAACCTAATGGCAATCAGCCCCAGCATTTT,CATQPNGNQPQHF
TRBJ1-3,.,.,TRBV5-8,TGTGCCAGCAGCGCCAGGGGCCTCTCTGGAAACACCATATATTTT,CASSARGLSGNTIYF
TRBJ2-1,once,.,TRBV7-8,TGTGCCAGCAGCTTCTTGGGTAGCGGTATTGAGCAGTTCTTC,CASSFLGSGIEQFF
TRBJ1-2,few,.,TRBV29-1,TGCAGCGTTTCCGGGGGCGGGATGGACTATGGCTACACCTTC,CSVSGGGMDYGYTF
TRBJ1-1,.,TRBD1,TRBV7-9,TGTGCCAGCAGCCCCCTAAGAGGACAGGGAGAAACTGAAGCTTTCTTT,CASSPLRGQGETEAFF
TRBJ2-7,.,TRBD1,TRBV28,TGTGCCAGCGCTCGCCCGCTCCGGACAGGGGACACCTACGAGCAGTACTTC,CASARPLRTGDTYEQYF
TRBJ2-1,.,.,TRBV27,TGTGCCAGCAGTATAGAGGGTTTTGAGCAGTTCTTC,CASSIEGFEQFF
TRBJ1-4,.,TRBD1,TRBV5-1,TGCGCCAGCAGCCTGAAAGGACCGGGACAGGGGACTACTAATGAAAAACTGTTTTTT,CASSLKGPGQGTTNEKLFF
TRBJ2-1,.,.,TRBV11-2,TGTGCCAGCAGCTTAGGGACAGTTTCGGGAATAGCCAATGAGCAGTTCTTC,CASSLGTVSGIANEQFF
TRBJ2-5,.,.,TRBV28,TGTGCCAGCAGACAGGACAGCCCAGAGACCCAGTACTTC,CASRQDSPETQYF
TRBJ1-2,.,TRBD1,TRBV27,TGTGCCAGCAGTCAAAACCCTGACAGGGAGGTATTGGGGAACTATGGCTACACCTTC,CASSQNPDREVLGNYGYTF
TRBJ2-2,.,TRBD1,TRBV7-9,TGTGCCAGCAGCTTAGAACAGGGGGACACCGGGGAGCTGTTTTTT,CASSLEQGDTGELFF
TRBJ2-3,.,TRBD2,TRBV7-9,TGTGCCAGCAGCGATAACGAACTTAGCGGGAACTCAGATACGCAGTATTTT,CASSDNELSGNSDTQYF
TRBJ1-4,.,.,TRBV11-3,TGTGCCAGCAGCTTAGATTTATTTGACCGGACAACTAATGAAAAACTGTTTTTT,CASSLDLFDRTTNEKLFF
TRBJ2-3,.,TRBD1,TRBV9,TGTGCCAGCACTAAGTGGACAGGCCTGAACACAGATACGCAGTATTTT,CASTKWTGLNTDTQYF
TRBJ2-7,.,.,TRBV7-6,TGTGCCAGCAGCTTAGACCCGGGGGAGATGGAGCAGTACTTC,CASSLDPGEMEQYF
TRBJ1-2,.,.,TRBV27,TGTGCCAGCAGCAAAACGGGTTATGGCTACACCTTC,CASSKTGYGYTF
TRBJ2-1,.,.,TRBV12-5,TGTGCTAGTGGTTTGGAGGGCGGCTACAATGAGCAGTTCTTC,CASGLEGGYNEQFF
TRBJ2-3,.,.,TRBV11-3,TGTGCCAGCAGCTTAGGACTAGAGGTGGCAGATACGCAGTATTTT,CASSLGLEVADTQYF
TRBJ2-7,.,TRBD2,TRBV28,TGTGCCAGCAGTTTTTTTAGCGGGAGTTCCGAGCAGTACTTC,CASSFFSGSSEQYF
TRBJ2-2,.,.,TRBV11-3,TGTGCCAGCAGCCCCACCTACAGGGTTTGGACCGGGGAGCTGTTTTTT,CASSPTYRVWTGELFF
TRBJ2-1,.,.,TRBV7-8,TGTGCCAGCAGCTTAAGAGTATTCAATGAGCAGTTCTTC,CASSLRVFNEQFF
TRBJ2-3,.,.,TRBV30,TGTGCCTGGAGTGGGCTAGTCCTCGCTGATACGCAGTATTTT,CAWSGLVLADTQYF
TRBJ1-2,.,.,TRBV2,TGTGCCAGCATGGAGAAAAACTATGGCTACACCTTC,CASMEKNYGYTF
TRBJ2-7,once,TRBD1,TRBV28,TGTGCCAGCAGTTGGACAGGGGGCGGTTTAGGCTACGAGCAGTACTTC,CASSWTGGGLGYEQYF
TRBJ2-1,.,.,TRBV27,TGTGCCAGCAGTCCCCGCGTGGGCATCCGCTCCTACAATGAGCAGTTCTTC,CASSPRVGIRSYNEQFF
TRBJ2-1,.,TRBD2,TRBV27,TGTGCCAGCAGTCCCCTGACTAGCGGGTACGATTTCTACAATGAGCAGTTCTTC,CASSPLTSGYDFYNEQFF
TRBJ2-7,.,.,TRBV5-8,TGTGCCAGCCCGCAATGGAATAGATCTCTGTACGAGCAGTACTTC,CASPQWNRSLYEQYF
TRBJ1-4,.,TRBD1,TRBV2,TGTGCCAGCAGTGAGGGGACAGGTGGTAATGAAAAACTGTTTTTT,CASSEGTGGNEKLFF
TRBJ2-7,once,.,TRBV29-1,TGCAGCGTCGAAGGGTGGACGGCGAAAAAGGGGCAGTACTTC,CSVEGWTAKKGQYF
TRBJ2-2,.,.,TRBV7-6,TGTGCCAGCAGCTTGGGGAGTGGGGAGCTGTTTTTT,CASSLGSGELFF
TRBJ2-1,.,TRBD1,TRBV18,TGTGCCAGCTCGCTAGGGACAGGGAGTAGGTCCTACAATGAGCAGTTCTTC,CASSLGTGSRSYNEQFF
TRBJ2-2,few,.,TRBV15,TGTGCCACCAAGCCTATCCTTCCCGGGGAGCTGTTTTTT,CATKPILPGELFF
TRBJ2-7,.,.,TRBV6-5,TGTGCCAGCAGGAAAAGACAGCAGCATAGGGAGCAGTACTTC,CASRKRQQHREQYF
TRBJ2-7,.,TRBD2,TRBV28,TGTGCCAGCAGTTACTACCGGACTAGCTCCGAGCAGTACTTC,CASSYYRTSSEQYF
TRBJ1-3,.,.,TRBV6-6,TGTGCCAGCAGTTACTCGAGGGAAAACACCATATATTTT,CASSYSRENTIYF
TRBJ2-1,.,TRBD1,TRBV6-5,TGTGCCAGCAGTTACGGGCAGGGGGCTGGCGGTGAGCAGTTCTTC,CASSYGQGAGGEQFF
TRBJ2-7,.,.,TRBV4-2,TGTGCCAGCAGCCAAGAAGATGCAGTAGGCATCTACGAGCAGTACTTC,CASSQEDAVGIYEQYF
TRBJ2-7,.,TRBD2,TRBV7-6,TGTGCCAGCAGCTCTTCTAGAACTAGCGGGAGGGCCGTATGGGAGCAGTACTTC,CASSSSRTSGRAVWEQYF
TRBJ2-3,.,TRBD2,TRBV27,TGTGCCAGCAGTTTATGGGGCGGGAGGGTCACAGATACGCAGTATTTT,CASSLWGGRVTDTQYF
TRBJ2-1,.,TRBD2,TRBV19,TGTGCCAGTAGTACTGGGACTAGCGGGAACTCCTACAATGAGCAGTTCTTC,CASSTGTSGNSYNEQFF
TRBJ1-1,.,TRBD1,TRBV10-3,TGTGCCATCAGTGAGACGGGACAGGGTGGCACTGAAGCTTTCTTT,CAISETGQGGTEAFF
TRBJ2-1,.,.,TRBV19,TGTGCCAGTGGGTCGAGCTCCTACAATGAGCAGTTCTTC,CASGSSSYNEQFF
TRBJ2-7,.,.,TRBV28,TGTGCCAGCGCGTTCTACTACGAGCAGTACTTC,CASAFYYEQYF
TRBJ2-2,.,TRBD1,TRBV19,TGTGCCAGTAGTATTTGGCACAGGGGGCTGGGAGGGGCGAACACCGGGGAGCTGTTTTTT,CASSIWHRGLGGANTGELFF
TRBJ2-1,few,.,TRBV5-4,TGTGCCAGCAGCTGGGGGGCTGAGCAGTTCTTC,CASSWGAEQFF
TRBJ2-7,.,.,TRBV2,TGTGCAATCATGGGGCCAACTCAATACGAGCAGTACTTC,CAIMGPTQYEQYF
TRBJ1-2,.,TRBD1,TRBV7-9,TGTGCCAGCAGCTTCATAAACACGGACAGGGGACATGGCTACACCTTC,CASSFINTDRGHGYTF
TRBJ2-3,.,.,TRBV4-3,TGCGCCAGCAGCCAAGTAGGGGCCACAGATACGCAGTATTTT,CASSQVGATDTQYF
TRBJ2-7,.,.,TRBV29-1,TGCAGCGTTGAGGGGCTCAGCGATTACGAGCAGTACTTC,CSVEGLSDYEQYF
TRBJ2-7,.,TRBD1,TRBV19,TGTGCCAGTAGTATGGGCCGGGACAGGGGATTCTACGAGCAGTACTTC,CASSMGRDRGFYEQYF